The rows below give T cell receptor beta chains drawn from one sample of a study of control samples from healthy donors and cancer patients. Using immunoSEQ multiplex PCR, the repertoire was profiled, and TCRdb retains in-frame clones only, with some absent. The data show tens of thousands of clones, 89% seen once. Sequencing was carried out using blood. These receptors were taken from a man aged 50 to 60 in good health. CDR3s include the opening cysteine and the closing phenylalanine or tryptophan. D genes are given only for firm matches. Some rows have no size entry. The others give once, few or many, or a class for an expanded clone.

J: TRBJ1-1; D: .; V: TRBV30; size: .; CDR3: CAWGVRITEAFF; DNA: TGTGCCTGGGGAGTAAGGATCACTGAAGCTTTCTTT
J: TRBJ2-3; D: .; V: TRBV11-2; size: .; CDR3: CASSSTGAGFSTDTQYF; DNA: TGTGCCAGCAGCTCCACGGGGGCGGGGTTTAGCACAGATACGCAGTATTTT
J: TRBJ1-1; D: .; V: TRBV14; size: .; CDR3: CASSQTFTSTEAFF; DNA: TGTGCCAGCAGCCAAACCTTTACCTCCACTGAAGCTTTCTTT
J: TRBJ2-5; D: TRBD2; V: TRBV4-1; size: .; CDR3: CASSQDRGTGGPQETQYF; DNA: TGCGCCAGCAGCCAAGATAGAGGAACGGGGGGTCCTCAAGAGACCCAGTACTTC
J: TRBJ2-7; D: TRBD1; V: TRBV18; size: .; CDR3: CASSHRGTYEQYF; DNA: TGTGCCAGCTCGCACAGGGGGACTTACGAGCAGTACTTC
J: TRBJ2-5; D: TRBD2; V: TRBV7-2; size: .; CDR3: CASSLRTSGGETQYF; DNA: TGTGCCAGCAGCTTGCGGACTAGCGGGGGAGAGACCCAGTACTTC
J: TRBJ2-3; D: TRBD1; V: TRBV5-1; size: .; CDR3: CASSLRQGTDTQYF; DNA: TGCGCCAGCAGCTTGAGACAGGGAACAGATACGCAGTATTTT
J: TRBJ1-6; D: TRBD1; V: TRBV19; size: large; CDR3: CASAQGAAGTLHF; DNA: TGTGCCTCCGCACAGGGGGCCGCCGGTACCCTCCACTTT
J: TRBJ1-5; D: .; V: TRBV3-1/TRBV3-2; size: few; CDR3: CASSQGGAAPLSKHF; DNA: TGTGCCAGCAGCCAAGGTGGCGCGGCGCCCCTAAGCAAGCATTTT
J: TRBJ2-7; D: .; V: TRBV12-1; size: .; CDR3: CANSGQGAPQGLYEQYF; DNA: TGTGCCAATAGCGGGCAGGGGGCTCCCCAAGGTCTCTACGAGCAGTACTTC
J: TRBJ1-2; D: .; V: TRBV10-1; size: .; CDR3: CASSDSSDYGYTF; DNA: TGCGCCAGCAGTGACAGCTCGGACTATGGCTACACCTTC
J: TRBJ2-6; D: .; V: TRBV5-4; size: .; CDR3: CASSFGQHSGANVLTF; DNA: TGTGCCAGCAGCTTTGGGCAGCATTCTGGGGCCAACGTCCTGACTTTC
J: TRBJ2-1; D: TRBD2; V: TRBV19; size: once; CDR3: CASSIGGTSGVSSYNEQFF; DNA: TGTGCCAGTAGTATAGGGGGGACTAGCGGGGTGAGCTCCTACAATGAGCAGTTCTTC
J: TRBJ1-2; D: TRBD1; V: TRBV7-9; size: once; CDR3: CASRTGQEHSYTF; DNA: TGTGCCAGCAGAACCGGACAGGAACATAGCTACACCTTC
J: TRBJ2-1; D: .; V: TRBV7-9; size: .; CDR3: CASSLALSDEQFF; DNA: TGTGCCAGCAGCTTAGCGCTGAGCGATGAGCAGTTCTTC
J: TRBJ2-7; D: TRBD1; V: TRBV29-1; size: .; CDR3: CSVRTGYSYEQYF; DNA: TGCAGCGTCAGGACAGGCTACTCCTACGAGCAGTACTTC
J: TRBJ1-2; D: TRBD1; V: TRBV24-1; size: once; CDR3: CATSGLDRDYGYTF; DNA: TGTGCCACCAGTGGCCTTGACAGGGACTATGGCTACACCTTC
J: TRBJ2-7; D: TRBD1; V: TRBV7-8; size: .; CDR3: CASSPSRDSMPSSYEQYF; DNA: TGTGCCAGCAGCCCCAGCAGGGACAGTATGCCGAGCTCCTACGAGCAGTACTTC
J: TRBJ2-1; D: TRBD1; V: TRBV4-3; size: .; CDR3: CASSQTGTGNNEQFF; DNA: TGCGCCAGCAGCCAAACCGGGACAGGGAACAATGAGCAGTTCTTC
J: TRBJ1-1; D: TRBD1; V: TRBV2; size: .; CDR3: CASRRQGELTEAFF; DNA: TGTGCCAGCAGGCGACAGGGGGAATTAACTGAAGCTTTCTTT
J: TRBJ1-1; D: .; V: TRBV12-3/TRBV12-4; size: .; CDR3: CASSSGEYTEAFF; DNA: TGTGCCAGCAGTTCAGGGGAGTACACTGAAGCTTTCTTT
J: TRBJ2-7; D: .; V: TRBV6-7; size: .; CDR3: CASSPYEQYF; DNA: TGTGCCAGTTCACCCTACGAGCAGTACTTC
J: TRBJ1-5; D: TRBD1; V: TRBV7-8; size: few; CDR3: CASSRTGGNQPQHF; DNA: TGTGCCAGCAGCCGGACAGGGGGCAATCAGCCCCAGCATTTT
J: TRBJ1-3; D: .; V: TRBV7-8; size: .; CDR3: CASSSLSGNTIYF; DNA: TGTGCCAGCAGCTCCTTATCTGGAAACACCATATATTTT
J: TRBJ2-3; D: .; V: TRBV30; size: .; CDR3: CAWSVNRYPTDTQYF; DNA: TGTGCCTGGAGTGTAAACAGATACCCCACAGATACGCAGTATTTT
J: TRBJ1-4; D: .; V: TRBV10-2; size: .; CDR3: CASSAQGFNEKLFF; DNA: TGCGCCAGCAGTGCACAGGGTTTTAATGAAAAACTGTTTTTT
J: TRBJ2-7; D: TRBD2; V: TRBV3-1/TRBV3-2; size: .; CDR3: CASSQDPSGGVYEQYF; DNA: TGTGCCAGCAGCCAAGATCCTAGCGGGGGGGTCTACGAGCAGTACTTC
J: TRBJ1-5; D: .; V: TRBV20-1; size: .; CDR3: CSASWQGNQPQHF; DNA: TGCAGTGCTAGTTGGCAGGGTAACCAGCCCCAGCATTTT
J: TRBJ1-3; D: .; V: TRBV19; size: .; CDR3: CASSIPSAGNTIYF; DNA: TGTGCCAGTAGTATTCCCAGTGCTGGAAACACCATATATTTT